This T cell receptor beta chain emerged from a study of monozygotic twins with inflammatory bowel disease. Broader study findings: Support was absent for any single strong signal or clonotype linked to IBD. Inverse Simpson values showed less TCRbeta diversity in IBD patients than in their healthy co-twins.

Making cDNA involved eight separate reactions per sample. TCRdb re-called the 5' RACE reads and catalogs CDR3 proteins one per entry, DNA excluded. This sample's table has around 400,000 distinct CDR3 sequences. The CDR3 has 19 amino acids. Germline CDR1 is SGHDT and CDR2 is YYEEEE. About this clonotype itself: The target antigen is unknown.

The genes are TRBV5-6 and TRBJ2-1; TCRdb lists TRBD2, though no DNA is available to test this call. The TCR originated in a human donor with ulcerative colitis or Crohn's disease, or a healthy co-twin of an affected twin (not recorded which). The sequencing sample was made of blood. The CDR3 protein is CASSLAFSGGPSMLYEQFF.